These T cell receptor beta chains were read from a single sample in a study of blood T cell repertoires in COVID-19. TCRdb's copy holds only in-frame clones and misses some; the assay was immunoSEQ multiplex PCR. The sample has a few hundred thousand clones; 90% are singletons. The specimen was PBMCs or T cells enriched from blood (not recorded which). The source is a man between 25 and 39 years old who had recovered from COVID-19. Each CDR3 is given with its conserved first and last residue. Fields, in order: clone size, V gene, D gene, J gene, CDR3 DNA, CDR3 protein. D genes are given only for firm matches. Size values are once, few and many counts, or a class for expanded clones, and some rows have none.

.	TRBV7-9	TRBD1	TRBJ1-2	TGTGCCAGCAGCTTAGTAGGGAGACAGGGGGCCTATGGCTACACCTTC	CASSLVGRQGAYGYTF
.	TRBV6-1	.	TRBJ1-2	TGTGCCAGCAGTGAAGGTCCAGCTAACTATGGCTACACCTTC	CASSEGPANYGYTF
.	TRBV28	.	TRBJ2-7	TGTGCCAGCAGTGAAAAAAGCGGAACCTCCTACGAGCAGTACTTC	CASSEKSGTSYEQYF
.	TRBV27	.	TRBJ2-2	TGTGCCAGCACCCCAGGACTACTGACCGGGGAGCTGTTTTTT	CASTPGLLTGELFF
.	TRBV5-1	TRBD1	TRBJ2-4	TGCGCCAGCAGTACCGTCGGACAGGGCAAAATGGACATTCAGTACTTC	CASSTVGQGKMDIQYF
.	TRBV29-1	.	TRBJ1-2	TGCAGCGTTGAAGGGCAGGACTATGGCTACACCTTC	CSVEGQDYGYTF
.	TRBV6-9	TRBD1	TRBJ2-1	TGTGCCAGCAGTTATCCCGGGACAGAGAGCTACAATGAGCAGTTCTTC	CASSYPGTESYNEQFF
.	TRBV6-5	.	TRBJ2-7	TGTGCCAGCAGCACGGACGGGAGCTCCTACGAGCAGTACTTC	CASSTDGSSYEQYF
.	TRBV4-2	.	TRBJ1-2	TGTGCCAGCAGCCAAGAAAGAAGGGACTTATACTATGGCTACACCTTC	CASSQERRDLYYGYTF
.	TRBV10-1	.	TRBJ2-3	TGCGCCAGCAGTGAGGGCAGTTCTACAGATACGCAGTATTTT	CASSEGSSTDTQYF
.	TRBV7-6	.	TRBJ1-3	TGTGCCAGCAGCTTAGCCGACAGAGTCTCTGGAAACACCATATATTTT	CASSLADRVSGNTIYF
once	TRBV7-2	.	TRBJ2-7	TGTGCCAGCAGCTTAGCCCCTAGGGGGGGTTACGAGCAGTACTTC	CASSLAPRGGYEQYF
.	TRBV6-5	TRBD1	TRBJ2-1	TGTGCCAGCAGTTACCACGGGACAGACTACAATGAGCAGTTCTTC	CASSYHGTDYNEQFF
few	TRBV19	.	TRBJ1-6	TGTGCCAGTAGTACCCCCCGGTTCGACAAGGGGTCACCCCTCCACTTT	CASSTPRFDKGSPLHF
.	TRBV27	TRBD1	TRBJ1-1	TGTGCCAGCAGTTTCTTTAGGGGGCGTGATGAAGCTTTCTTT	CASSFFRGRDEAFF
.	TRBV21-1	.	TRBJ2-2	TGTGCCAGCAGTCCCGGGACAGGGGTTATCGGGGAGCTGTTTTTT	CASSPGTGVIGELFF
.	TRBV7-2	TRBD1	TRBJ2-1	TGTGCCAGCTCAACGGGACAGGCGCTCGCCGATGAGCAGTTCTTC	CASSTGQALADEQFF
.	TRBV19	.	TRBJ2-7	TGTGCCAGTAGTTCCGACAGCCTCGGAAACTACGAGCAGTACTTC	CASSSDSLGNYEQYF
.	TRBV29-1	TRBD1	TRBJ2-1	TGCAGCATAAGTCCCGGGACAGGGGACAATGAGCAGTTCTTC	CSISPGTGDNEQFF
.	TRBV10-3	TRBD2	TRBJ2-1	TGTGCCATCAGCGATCCGACTAGCGGACGAATTAGCTCCTACAATGAGCAGTTCTTC	CAISDPTSGRISSYNEQFF
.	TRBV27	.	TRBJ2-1	TGTGCCAGCAGTTTAGTCGGGGCAGGGGTCTACAATGAGCAGTTCTTC	CASSLVGAGVYNEQFF
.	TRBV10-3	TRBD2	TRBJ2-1	TGTGCCATCAGTGAGGTGGGTAGCGGGATGTACAATGAGCAGTTCTTC	CAISEVGSGMYNEQFF
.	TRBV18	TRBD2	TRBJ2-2	TGTGCCAGCTCACCACCGCTCCTAGCGGGGGCCGCAAACACCGGGGAGCTGTTTTTT	CASSPPLLAGAANTGELFF
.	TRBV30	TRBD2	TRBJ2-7	TGTGCCTGGAGAGTTCCCGGGATAGCGGGATACGAGCAGTACTTC	CAWRVPGIAGYEQYF
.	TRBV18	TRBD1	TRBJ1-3	TGTGCCAGCTCCCGCCGGGACAGGGAGGCATCTGGAAACACCATATATTTT	CASSRRDREASGNTIYF
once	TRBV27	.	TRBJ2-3	TGTGCCAGCAGCCCAATTACGGTCAGGGGCGGAAGTCGGCGGGGCACAGATACGCAGTATTTT	CASSPITVRGGSRRGTDTQYF
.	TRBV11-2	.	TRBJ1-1	TGTGCCAGCAGCTTAGACATGGGGCCTGAAGCTTTCTTT	CASSLDMGPEAFF
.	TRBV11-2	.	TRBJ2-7	TGTGCCAGCAGCTTAGAACGCGGTTCCTACGAGCAGTACTTC	CASSLERGSYEQYF
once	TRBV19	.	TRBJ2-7	TGTGCCAGTACCTGGACACACTCCTACGAGCAGTACTTC	CASTWTHSYEQYF
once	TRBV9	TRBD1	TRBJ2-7	TGTGCCAGCAGCGTGACAGGGGGCGAGCAGTACTTC	CASSVTGGEQYF
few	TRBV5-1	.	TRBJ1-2	TGCGCCAGCAGCCCAACTATGCGGGGGACACAAGGCTACACCTTC	CASSPTMRGTQGYTF